The present entry profiles one T cell receptor (beta chain) with its context. TCRB CDR3 was amplified from 2 ug genomic DNA or less. The assay was immunoSEQ multiplex PCR, and TCRdb's table has in-frame clones only and misses some. Of approximately 99,000 clones in the sample, approximately 80% were seen once. V dropped 3 bases and J dropped 3 bases, with 12 bases sitting between them. The CDR3 is 15 amino acids. The V gene's germline CDR1 is LNHDA and CDR2 SQIVND (reference sequence). These data originate in a study of glioma-infiltrating T cells after dendritic cell vaccination. The time point here: after dendritic cell vaccination, including at tumor progression/relapse. Patients had residual fresh-frozen tumor tissue and more than two years of survival data.

J is TRBJ1-5 and V is TRBV19; D ambiguous. This specimen consisted of blood, obtained after dendritic cell vaccination. This TCR came from a human donor with glioblastoma. The CDR3 nucleotides are TGTGCCAGTAGTATCCCGGGAAAAGACAATCAGCCCCAGCATTTT. Translating it yields CASSIPGKDNQPQHF. The full variable domain, completed using reference TRBV19 and TRBJ1-5, is DGGITQSPKYLFRKEGQNVTLSCEQNLNHDAMYWYRQDPGQGLRLIYYSQIVNDFQKGDIAEGYSVSREKKESFPLTVTSAQKNPTAFYLCASSIPGKDNQPQHFGDGTRLSIL.